Listed here is a single T cell receptor (beta chain). What it binds is not known. It was with 60 Vbeta and 13 Jbeta primers that the PCR ran. The repertoire was sequenced with immunoSEQ multiplex PCR; TCRdb's copy has only in-frame clones and lacks some. The sample lists approximately 44,000 clones; roughly 90% were seen once. Per the germline V gene, CDR1 is SGHTA and CDR2 is FQGNSA. The CDR3 covers 14 residues. V shed 4 bases and J shed 3 bases, with 12 bases lying between them. This specimen comes from a study of cytomegalovirus exposure and HLA in healthy donors. Study-wide results and caveats: Per published reports, the classifier diagnosed cytomegalovirus status with high specificity and sensitivity.

The chain combines TRBV7-2 with TRBJ1-2; the D is unclear. Material for sequencing was PBMCs. The sequence was obtained from a woman aged 40 to 50 in good health and CMV-seropositive. The CDR3 nucleotides read TGTGCCAGCAGCTCATCCCCCAAATACTATGGCTACACCTTC. Translated: CASSSSPKYYGYTF.